These 32 T cell receptor beta chains came from one sample sequenced in a study of cytomegalovirus exposure and HLA in healthy donors. It was with 60 Vbeta and 13 Jbeta primers that the PCR ran. Using immunoSEQ multiplex PCR, the repertoire was profiled, and TCRdb retains in-frame clones only, with some absent. The table lists 160,000 or so clones. The sequenced sample consisted of PBMCs. The receptors come from a man under 40 in good health and CMV-seronegative.

This chain uses TRBV11-2 with TRBJ1-5; 7 nucleotides align to TRBD1. Germline V CDR1 and CDR2: SGHAT, FQNNGV. The CDR3 runs 14 residues. Losses at the gene ends were 5 bases for V and 5 bases for J; bases not matched to a gene: 6. For the CDR3, the DNA is TGTGCCAGCAGCCTGACAGGGTTTGATCAGCCCCAGCATTTT. It yields the protein CASSLTGFDQPQHF.

The chain recombines TRBV11-2 with TRBJ1-3; TRBD1 might be the D (6 bases). Trimming removed 5 bases at V and 0 bases at J, with 17 bases between. The CDR3 consists of 17 residues. In germline, CDR1 is SGHAT, CDR2 FQNNGV. The CDR3 sequence: CASSPTTGRYSGNTIYF. CDR3 nucleotide sequence: TGTGCCAGCAGCCCCACGACAGGACGCTACTCTGGAAACACCATATATTTT.

The rearrangement joins TRBV5-1 to TRBJ1-1; no clear D. V was pared by 1 base and J by 0 bases, with 10 bases between. There are 15 residues in the CDR3. Germline assignment: CDR1 SGHRS and CDR2 YFSETQ. The CDR3 protein is CASSLLGDLNTEAFF. The CDR3 DNA sequence: TGCGCCAGCAGCTTGTTAGGTGACTTGAACACTGAAGCTTTCTTT.

The rearrangement uses TRBV11-2 and TRBJ1-2, with D maybe TRBD1 (6 bases). V was cut by 5 bases and J by 4 bases, with 17 bases left in between. The CDR3 has 15 amino acids. From germline, CDR1 is SGHAT and CDR2 FQNNGV. The CDR3 DNA sequence: TGTGCCAGCAGCCTGGTGGGGGGGCACATCTATGGCTACACCTTC. Amino acid sequence: CASSLVGGHIYGYTF. The full variable domain, in which reference TRBV11-2 and TRBJ1-2 provide the parts outside the CDR3, is EAGVAQSPRYKIIEKRQSVAFWCNPISGHATLYWYQQILGQGPKLLIQFQNNGVVDDSQLPKDRFSAERLKGVDSTLKIQPAKLEDSAVYLCASSLVGGHIYGYTFGSGTRLTVV.

The V call is TRBV18, the J call TRBJ2-5; no firm D call. V was clipped by 5 bases and J by 2 bases, with 3 bases between them. This CDR3 is 11 amino acids long. The germline V gene has CDR1 KGHSH and CDR2 LQKENI. The CDR3 protein is CASSIQETQYF. CDR3 nucleotides: TGTGCCAGCTCAATACAAGAGACCCAGTACTTC.

This chain uses TRBV19 with TRBJ2-7, with D tentatively TRBD2 (5 bases). The CDR3 contains 13 residues. The V gene lost 1 base and the J gene lost 5 bases, with 9 bases spanning the gap. Germline loops: CDR1 LNHDA, CDR2 SQIVND (reference sequence). The DNA for the CDR3 is TGTGCCAGTAGTATAGGAGGGAGCGACGAGCAGTACTTC. This translates into CASSIGGSDEQYF.

V and J are TRBV6-1 and TRBJ2-1; 8 bases agree with TRBD2. J lost 7 bases, V lost 6 bases, and 8 bases had no gene match. The CDR3 contains 14 residues. Germline CDR1 is MNHNS and CDR2 is SASEGT. The CDR3 loop reads CASRPALAGNEQFF. The CDR3 coding sequence is TGTGCCAGCAGGCCCGCGCTAGCGGGTAATGAGCAGTTCTTC.

The chain joins TRBV6-5 to TRBJ2-5, with 10 bases identical to TRBD2. Losses at the gene ends were 2 bases for V and 5 bases for J; bases not matched to a gene: 8. This CDR3 comprises 16 residues. The germline CDR1 and CDR2 sequences are MNHEY and SVGAGI. The CDR3 is CASSYQLAGNGETQYF. Here the CDR3 DNA reads TGTGCCAGCAGTTACCAACTAGCGGGAAACGGGGAGACCCAGTACTTC.

The chain links TRBV5-1 to TRBJ2-3; 8 bases match TRBD1. After removal of 0 bases from V and 0 bases from J, the junction contained 15 bases not matched to a gene. This CDR3 is built from 20 residues. Germline-derived CDR1 and CDR2 are SGHRS and YFSETQ. The CDR3 region is CASSLANVRGPGKSTDTQYF. The CDR3 DNA follows: TGCGCCAGCAGCTTGGCCAACGTCAGGGGGCCTGGAAAAAGCACAGATACGCAGTATTTT.

The chain couples TRBV5-5 to TRBJ2-5, with D unresolved. V was shortened by 0 bases and J by 0 bases, with 3 bases between the two germline ends. This CDR3 comprises 13 residues. Per the germline V gene, CDR1 is SGHKS and CDR2 is YYEKEE (reference sequence). CDR3 sequence reads: CASSLVYQETQYF. The CDR3 nucleotides are TGTGCCAGCAGCTTGGTCTACCAAGAGACCCAGTACTTC.

V gene TRBV4-3 combines with J gene TRBJ2-2, with 7 bases aligning to TRBD2. Germline CDR1 is LGHNA and CDR2 is YSLEER. The CDR3 extends over 17 amino acids. Germline trimming cut 1 base from V and 4 bases from J; bases unmatched to any gene: 9. The CDR3 DNA sequence: TGCGCCAGCAGCCAAGCCTATGCGGGAGCGGGCACCGGGGAGCTGTTTTTT. Translated, it gives CASSQAYAGAGTGELFF.

Concerning this clone: One end of the junction varies from germline; a read error may be responsible. This chain links TRBV11-2 with TRBJ2-5, with D uncertain. The CDR3 sequence is 15 residues long. Germline CDR1 reads SGHAT; CDR2 reads FQNNGV. CDR3 sequence reads: CASSFVLEVAETQYF. CDR3 nucleotide sequence: TGTGCCAGCAGCTTCGTCTTGGAAGTGGCAGAGACTCAGTACTTC. Together with reference TRBV11-2 and TRBJ2-5, the CDR3 gives the full variable domain: EAGVAQSPRYKIIEKRQSVAFWCNPISGHATLYWYQQILGQGPKLLIQFQNNGVVDDSQLPKDRFSAERLKGVDSTLKIQPAKLEDSAVYLCASSFVLEVAETQYFGPGTRLLVL.

The rearrangement uses TRBV28 and TRBJ2-2; tentatively, D is TRBD1 (6 bases). Looked up from germline, CDR1 is MDHEN and CDR2 is SYDVKM. V shed 5 bases and J shed 1 base, with 20 bases lying between them. The CDR3 sequence is 18 residues long. This chain's CDR3 is CASSLIFRGQVNTGELFF. The CDR3 nucleotides are TGTGCCAGCAGTCTAATCTTCCGGGGACAAGTGAACACCGGGGAGCTGTTTTTT. The entire variable domain, with the rest obtained from reference TRBV28 and TRBJ2-2, is as follows: DVKVTQSSRYLVKRTGEKVFLECVQDMDHENMFWYRQDPGLGLRLIYFSYDVKMKEKGDIPEGYSVSREKKERFSLILESASTNQTSMYLCASSLIFRGQVNTGELFFGEGSRLTVL.

The chain has TRBV21-1 and TRBJ2-4; TRBD1 is taken as the D call from the table, unchecked against the DNA. TRBV21-1 is designated a pseudogene. The CDR3 totals 11 residues. The CDR3 DNA sequence: TGTGCCAGCAGCCCCGACAATCTTCAGTACTTC. Protein product: CASSPDNLQYF.

V gene TRBV29-1 combines with J gene TRBJ1-5; D not certain. V lost 4 bases to trimming and J lost 0 bases, with 7 bases between them. The CDR3 extends over 13 amino acids. Germline V gives CDR1 SQVTM, CDR2 ANQGSEA. CDR3 in DNA: TGCAGCGTTGTGGCGGGTAGCAATCAGCCCCAGCATTTT. Its translation: CSVVAGSNQPQHF.

The chain recombines TRBV6-1 with TRBJ1-5, with 7 positions matching TRBD1. Trimming at V came to 1 base and at J to 0 bases, leaving 12 bases not matched to a gene. The CDR3 has 19 amino acids. Germline V gene data show CDR1 as MNHNS and CDR2 as SASEGT. DNA of the CDR3: TGTGCCAGCAGTGAAGTTCCCGGACGAAAGGGGGCTAGCAATCAGCCCCAGCATTTT. Its protein product is CASSEVPGRKGASNQPQHF.

Comment on this clone: The same CDR3 is also encoded by other DNA sequences in this sample. The chain links TRBV18 to TRBJ1-1; maybe TRBD1 (5 bases). Trimming cost V 0 bases and J 1 base, with 9 bases left between them. CDR1 KGHSH and CDR2 LQKENI come from the germline V gene. The CDR3 loop spans 15 amino acids. The CDR3 spells CASSPPNQGNTEAFF. CDR3 bases: TGTGCCAGCTCACCACCGAACCAGGGGAACACTGAAGCTTTCTTT.

The gene calls are TRBV30 and TRBJ2-1; D is perhaps TRBD2 (6 bases). The germline V gene has CDR1 GTSNPN and CDR2 SVGIG (reference sequence). The CDR3 contains 12 residues. Trimming pared 1 base from V and 12 bases from J, leaving 13 bases between. CDR3 bases: TGTGCCTGGAGTGGAGCGGGTGGGCGGCAGTTCTTC. Amino acids: CAWSGAGGRQFF.

V and J are TRBV6-5 and TRBJ1-2, with 9 bases that match TRBD1. Germline V CDR1 and CDR2: MNHEY, SVGAGI. The CDR3 is 15 amino acids. The J segment lost 4 bases and the V segment lost 5 bases, leaving 8 bases of the junction unmatched. CDR3 DNA: TGTGCCAGCAGTACCACAGGGGGCGCCGCCTATGGCTACACCTTC. Encoded protein: CASSTTGGAAYGYTF.

The rearrangement links TRBV6-1 to TRBJ2-1, with TRBD2 as a possible D gene (6 bases). The V and J ends lost 6 bases and 2 bases respectively, with 17 bases between them. CDR1 is MNHNS and CDR2 is SASEGT in the germline V gene. CDR3 length: 16 amino acids. Here the CDR3 DNA reads TGTGCCAGCAGAGAACCCGGGACTTCCGCCTACAATGAGCAGTTCTTC. Protein sequence: CASREPGTSAYNEQFF.

The chain is built from TRBV5-1 and TRBJ1-1; no firm D call. The CDR3 consists of 14 residues. Germline V gene data show CDR1 as SGHRS and CDR2 as YFSETQ. V was cut by 2 bases and J by 5 bases, with 13 bases left in between. The chain's CDR3 is CASSLGGLGTEAFF. The CDR3 DNA reads TGCGCCAGCAGCTTAGGCGGGCTCGGGACTGAAGCTTTCTTT.

As concerns this clone: A junction end diverges from the germline sequence, so it may reflect a read error. CDR3 DNA: TGTGCCAGCAGCTTGGCGGGCAAACAGCCCCAGCATTTT. Translation gives CASSLAGKQPQHF. This chain connects TRBV7-8 to TRBJ1-5; no clear D. Germline loops: CDR1 SGHVS, CDR2 FQNEAQ. The CDR3 is 13 residues long.

The genes are TRBV6-5 and TRBJ1-1, with 7 bases fitting TRBD1. The trim removed 4 bases at V and 0 bases at J, leaving 2 bases unmatched. Germline V CDR1 and CDR2: MNHEY, SVGAGI. The CDR3 contains 14 residues. DNA of the CDR3: TGTGCCAGCAGTTTACAGGGGTTGAACACTGAAGCTTTCTTT. Protein sequence: CASSLQGLNTEAFF.

The chain has TRBV6-4 and TRBJ2-2; TRBD1 agrees at 8 bases. Germline CDR1 is MRHNA and CDR2 is SNTAGT. V dropped 6 bases and J dropped 4; count of bases not matched to a gene: 7. The CDR3 has 15 residues. CDR3 nucleotide sequence: TGTGCCAGCAGCGAACAGGGGGGTAGCACCGGGGAGCTGTTTTTT. Protein product: CASSEQGGSTGELFF.

This chain joins TRBV4-1 and TRBJ1-4; 10 bases align to TRBD1. The V and J ends lost 3 bases and 8 bases, in that order; junction bases with no gene match: 9. The CDR3 has 16 residues. Germline lookup yields CDR1 MGHRA and CDR2 YSYEKL. CDR3 DNA: TGCGCCAGCAGCCAGAAACCCGGGACAGGGGACGAAAAACTGTTTTTT. This sequence encodes CASSQKPGTGDEKLFF.

CDR3 residues: CASSSRTGKPEAFF. The CDR3 coding sequence is TGTGCCAGCAGCTCTCGGACAGGGAAACCTGAAGCTTTCTTT. The chain couples TRBV5-4 to TRBJ1-1; 8 positions match TRBD1. The V segment lost 3 bases and the J segment 6 bases; nucleotides outside the gene matches: 7. The CDR3 has 14 residues. Germline CDR1 and CDR2: SGHNT and YYREEE (reference sequence). Full variable domain (remainder filled in from reference TRBV5-4 and TRBJ1-1): ETGVTQSPTHLIKTRGQQVTLRCSSQSGHNTVSWYQQALGQGPQFIFQYYREEENGRGNFPPRFSGLQFPNYSSELNVNALELDDSALYLCASSSRTGKPEAFFGQGTRLTVV.

The chain joins TRBV7-9 to TRBJ1-1, with 9 bases identical to TRBD1. V was pared by 3 bases and J by 1 base, with 3 bases of the junction left unmatched. This CDR3 comprises 15 residues. Germline assignment: CDR1 SEHNR and CDR2 FQNEAQ (reference sequence). CDR3 sequence (DNA): TGTGCCAGCAGCTTTGGGACAGGGTCGAACACTGAAGCTTTCTTT. Translation gives CASSFGTGSNTEAFF. Full variable domain (rest looked up from reference TRBV7-9 and TRBJ1-1): DTGVSQNPRHKITKRGQNVTFRCDPISEHNRLYWYRQTLGQGPEFLTYFQNEAQLEKSRLLSDRFSAERPKGSFSTLEIQRTEQGDSAMYLCASSFGTGSNTEAFFGQGTRLTVV.

The chain's CDR3 is CAIKEDRGGYNEQFF. In nucleotides, the CDR3 is TGTGCCATCAAAGAAGACAGGGGGGGCTACAATGAGCAGTTCTTC. This chain joins TRBV10-3 and TRBJ2-1; 9 nucleotides line up with TRBD1. With V trimmed by 7 bases and J by 3 bases, 7 bases remained unmatched. Per germline, CDR1 ENHRY and CDR2 SYGVKD. The CDR3 has 15 amino acids.

This chain uses TRBV9 with TRBJ2-3, with D possibly TRBD1 on 5 matching bases. Germline V gives CDR1 SGDLS, CDR2 YYNGEE. This CDR3 spans 15 amino acids. The V end was cut by 3 bases, the J end by 2 bases, with 13 bases between. The CDR3 bases are TGTGCCAGCAGCGCTGACAGCCCTTTCACAGATACGCAGTATTTT. This sequence encodes CASSADSPFTDTQYF.

The J gene is TRBJ2-1, the V gene TRBV19; TRBD1 aligns across 8 bases. CDR1 and CDR2 from the germline V gene are LNHDA and SQIVND (reference sequence). This CDR3 region has 15 residues. Trimming took 3 bases from V and 7 from J; bases not matched to a gene: 8. The CDR3 region has the DNA TGTGCCAGTAGTATGGGGCAGGGGGCAAGGAATGAGCAGTTCTTC. This encodes CASSMGQGARNEQFF.

The V gene is TRBV27, the J gene TRBJ2-7; 10 positions agree with TRBD1. This CDR3 spans 12 amino acids. The V gene's germline CDR1 is MNHEY and CDR2 SMNVEV (reference sequence). J was trimmed by 5 bases and V by 11 bases; bases with no gene match: 6. In DNA form, the CDR3 reads TGTGCCGTCCGACAGGGGGCTAACGAGCAGTACTTC. Encoded protein: CAVRQGANEQYF.

The chain employs TRBV6-4 and TRBJ2-1, with a possible D match to TRBD2 (5 bases). Germline CDR1 and CDR2: MRHNA and SNTAGT. Trimming cost V 0 bases and J 6 bases, with 6 bases left between them. This CDR3 region has 13 residues. The DNA for the CDR3 is TGTGCCAGCAGTGACTCCGGGATCAATGAGCAGTTCTTC. Its protein is CASSDSGINEQFF.